This T cell receptor (beta chain) was captured in a study of tumor-infiltrating lymphocytes in primary liver carcinoma (dated by TCRdb to 2016 to 2017). Notes on the research overall: Of the five patients (three men and two women, aged 30 to 69 years), four had hepatocellular carcinoma and one had combined HCC and intrahepatic cholangiocarcinoma. The study combined TCRbeta repertoire sequencing, expression microarrays and whole-exome sequencing across five regions of each liver tumor, with adjacent normal tissue and blood. The five patients had tumors of stage T1-T3 N0M0, with maximum diameters ranging from 4.2 to 10 cm. Each sample produced about 3.5 to 7.13 million productive TCRbeta reads, and read depth showed no significant difference between tissue types. To link TCRbeta repertoire diversity with the local molecular phenotype, the approximately 23 tumor region samples were profiled using Agilent mRNA microarrays. A total of approximately 35 specimens from 5 patients underwent TCRbeta repertoire sequencing, comprising some 25 tumor regions, 5 adjacent noncancerous liver tissues and 5 peripheral blood samples. High reproducibility was observed for the technical replicate repertoires, with mean shared-clone rates about 0.92 and correlation coefficients above 0.95.

The investigation overall reported the following: The top 250 clones made up a significantly larger repertoire fraction in tumors than in blood (p = 0.039). Only the TCR beta chain was sequenced, so true repertoire diversity is likely underestimated because unpaired alpha chains were not captured. Since the samples were bulk and unsorted, there was no way to compare CD4+ and CD8+ T cell repertoires. Only about 8-24% of top clones were found in all five regions of a tumor, suggesting spatial heterogeneity of tumor-infiltrating T cells. Consistent with antigen-driven expansion, pairs of tumor regions showed higher repertoire overlap (mean roughly 35%) than either tumor-adjacent pairs (about 17%) or tumor-blood pairs (approximately 15%). The study included only a few patients, and the authors note findings should be validated in a larger study.

The CDR1 and CDR2 encoded by the germline V gene (reference sequence) are MNHNY and SVGAGI. V and J are trimmed by 10 bases and 5 bases, and the gene matches miss 5 bases of the junction. The CDR3 region is 12 residues in length, termini included. Only the CDR3 DNA is retained, 36 bases long and in frame from the first base. A constant-region primer and ProtoScript II reverse transcriptase were used to reverse-transcribe TCRbeta-specific cDNA from approximately 550 ng total RNA. TCRbeta libraries were built with three nested multiplex PCR rounds, a slightly modified ARM-PCR procedure. The first two PCR rounds used multiplex TRBV1-TRBV30 forward primers with a Cbeta reverse primer, each for about 10 cycles. Sample barcodes and Illumina adapters were added in a final 25-cycle PCR with Deep VentR polymerase. Before sequencing, amplicons of 200-500 bp were purified from gel using a QIAquick gel extraction kit. An Illumina HiSeq 2500 was used to sequence the TCRbeta amplicons, generating 250-bp paired-end reads. On the study's bioinformatics: To recover full CDR3 sequences, reads were quality-trimmed using Trimmomatic v0.33 and paired reads were then merged using FLASH v1.2.11. V, D and J germline segments were assigned to the rearranged TCRbeta sequences using MiGEC v1.2.1b. Clonotype statistics and Shannon-Wiener diversity indices were computed with VDJtools v1.0.0. To cut down on sampling bias, every analysis after diversity analysis relied on just the 250 most abundant clonotypes from each sample. TCRdb itself trimmed the public reads at Q25 with fastp, ran MiXCR and retained productive beta chains. One record per CDR3 amino acid sequence lists the most common genes and DNA. None of the V and J calls come from the authors' own analysis; TCRdb made them. The sample contains some 64,000 distinct CDR3 sequences, about three quarters of them found a single time. The ten largest clones add up to around two fifths of the sample.

As to this clonotype: The specificity of this receptor is unknown. A read error is likely, as this CDR3 ends without the conserved phenylalanine or tryptophan.

Without any cell sorting, total RNA and DNA were co-extracted from approximately 22-30 mg of bulk tissue using the AllPrep DNA/RNA mini kit. Between late 2015 and March 2016, a few patients in China with histopathologically diagnosed primary liver carcinoma had surgical resection. At the time of sampling, the patients were treatment-naive and had chronic HBV infection. Each tumor was sampled at five spatially separated regions: the tumor centre plus the superior, inferior, left-lateral and right-lateral poles. Histological examination found more than 75% viable tumor cells in every tumor sample. Pieces of fresh tumor and adjacent tissue were cut in half, with one half kept in RNAlater at -80 degrees C and the other half sent for histology.

The rearrangement joined TRBV6-6 to TRBJ1-5, with 7 middle bases fitting TRBD1. Sequencing was done on a sample of liver tumor tissue from sampling region 4. In light of the paper, this sample's cell subset or site label describes: tumor region T4, right-lateral pole. This receptor was obtained from a middle-aged man with primary liver carcinoma and hepatitis B virus infection. The DNA is TGTGCCAACAGAACAGGGGATCAGCCCCAGCATTCT. Translated, this gives CANRTGDQPQHS.